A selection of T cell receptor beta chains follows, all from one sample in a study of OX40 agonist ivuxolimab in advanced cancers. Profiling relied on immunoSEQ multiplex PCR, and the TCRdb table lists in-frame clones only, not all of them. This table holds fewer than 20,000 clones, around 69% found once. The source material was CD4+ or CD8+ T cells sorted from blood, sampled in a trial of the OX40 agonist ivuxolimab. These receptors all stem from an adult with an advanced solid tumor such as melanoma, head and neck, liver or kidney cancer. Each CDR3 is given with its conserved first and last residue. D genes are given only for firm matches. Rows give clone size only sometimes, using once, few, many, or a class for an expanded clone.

CDR3: CASSQDRSPSYGYTF; DNA: TGCGCCAGCAGCCAAGATCGATCACCTTCCTATGGCTACACCTTC; V: TRBV4-3; J: TRBJ1-2; D: -; size: -
CDR3: CASSRINSFQETQYF; DNA: TGTGCCAGCAGTCGCATAAACAGTTTCCAAGAGACCCAGTACTTC; V: TRBV28; J: TRBJ2-5; D: -; size: -
CDR3: CASRRTGEGNEQFF; DNA: TGCGCCAGCAGGAGGACAGGGGAAGGAAATGAGCAGTTCTTC; V: TRBV10-2; J: TRBJ2-1; D: TRBD1; size: -
CDR3: CASSLASYEQYF; DNA: TGTGCCAGCAGCTTGGCCTCCTACGAGCAGTACTTC; V: TRBV5-6; J: TRBJ2-7; D: -; size: -
CDR3: CASSFLLAGGNEQFF; DNA: TGTGCCAGCAGTTTCTTACTAGCGGGAGGGAATGAGCAGTTCTTC; V: TRBV28; J: TRBJ2-1; D: TRBD2; size: -
CDR3: CASQYGNSYNEQFF; DNA: TGTGCCAGTCAATACGGGAACTCCTACAATGAGCAGTTCTTC; V: TRBV19; J: TRBJ2-1; D: -; size: -
CDR3: CASSVGSTEAFF; DNA: TGCGCCAGCAGTGTGGGATCCACTGAAGCTTTCTTT; V: TRBV10-1; J: TRBJ1-1; D: -; size: few
CDR3: CASSQDSAGAYEQYF; DNA: TGCGCCAGCAGCCAAGACTCGGCGGGGGCCTACGAGCAGTACTTC; V: TRBV4-3; J: TRBJ2-7; D: TRBD2; size: -
CDR3: CASIIDRAHQPQHF; DNA: TGTGCCAGCATCATCGACAGGGCCCATCAGCCCCAGCATTTT; V: TRBV5-8; J: TRBJ1-5; D: TRBD1; size: -
CDR3: CASSLATSGTYNEQFF; DNA: TGTGCCAGCAGCTTAGCGACTAGCGGGACTTACAATGAGCAGTTCTTC; V: TRBV7-6; J: TRBJ2-1; D: TRBD2; size: -
CDR3: CASGLVAGGPSSYNEQFF; DNA: TGTGCTAGTGGTTTGGTAGCGGGAGGGCCGAGCTCCTACAATGAGCAGTTCTTC; V: TRBV12-5; J: TRBJ2-1; D: TRBD2; size: -
CDR3: CASSLETGFHNYGYTF; DNA: TGTGCCAGCAGCTTAGAGACAGGGTTCCATAACTATGGCTACACCTTC; V: TRBV11-2; J: TRBJ1-2; D: TRBD1; size: -
CDR3: CASSLRGSTEAFF; DNA: TGTGCCAGCAGTCTTAGGGGGAGTACTGAAGCTTTCTTT; V: TRBV27; J: TRBJ1-1; D: -; size: few
CDR3: CASSIGELNTEAFF; DNA: TGTGCCAGTAGTATAGGGGAATTGAACACTGAAGCTTTCTTT; V: TRBV19; J: TRBJ1-1; D: -; size: -
CDR3: CASRGGQINEQFF; DNA: TGCGCCAGCAGGGGGGGACAGATCAATGAGCAGTTCTTC; V: TRBV23-1; J: TRBJ2-1; D: -; size: once
CDR3: CASKDLRNYGYTF; DNA: TGTGCCAGCAAGGACCTCCGTAACTATGGCTACACCTTC; V: TRBV6-5; J: TRBJ1-2; D: -; size: -
CDR3: CASSQAAGTEAFF; DNA: TGTGCCAGCAGCCAGGCGGCGGGGACTGAAGCTTTCTTT; V: TRBV14; J: TRBJ1-1; D: -; size: -
CDR3: CASSEEAGGRNEQFF; DNA: TGTGCCAGCAGTGAAGAGGCGGGAGGGCGCAATGAGCAGTTCTTC; V: TRBV6-4; J: TRBJ2-1; D: TRBD2; size: -
CDR3: CASSERDYTYEQYF; DNA: TGTGCCAGCAGCGAGCGGGACTATACCTACGAGCAGTACTTC; V: TRBV5-6; J: TRBJ2-7; D: TRBD2; size: once
CDR3: CASSLDQAGVDEQFF; DNA: TGTGCCAGCAGCTTAGATCAAGCAGGGGTAGATGAGCAGTTCTTC; V: TRBV11-2; J: TRBJ2-1; D: -; size: -
CDR3: CASRLDGGTGELFF; DNA: TGTGCCAGCAGATTGGACGGGGGGACCGGGGAGCTGTTTTTT; V: TRBV6-4; J: TRBJ2-2; D: TRBD2; size: once
CDR3: CAWCLGQVNTEAFF; DNA: TGTGCCTGGTGCCTGGGACAGGTGAACACTGAAGCTTTCTTT; V: TRBV30; J: TRBJ1-1; D: TRBD1; size: many
CDR3: CASTGDKGTAQGYEQYF; DNA: TGCGCCAGCACCGGGGACAAGGGTACCGCTCAGGGCTACGAGCAGTACTTC; V: TRBV10-1; J: TRBJ2-7; D: -; size: -
CDR3: CASSLSSKHYEQYF; DNA: TGTGCCAGCAGCTTAAGCAGCAAACACTACGAGCAGTACTTC; V: TRBV7-9; J: TRBJ2-7; D: -; size: -
CDR3: CASSFRMGHTEAFF; DNA: TGTGCCAGCAGCTTCCGGATGGGCCACACTGAAGCTTTCTTT; V: TRBV5-4; J: TRBJ1-1; D: -; size: once